Following are 7 T cell receptor beta chains from one sample sequenced in a study of blood T cell repertoires in COVID-19. Generated by immunoSEQ multiplex PCR, the TCRdb table keeps only in-frame clones and is missing some. The sample includes under 40,000 clones, 80% to 90% seen only once; the top ten take 20% to 30%. Sequencing used peripheral blood. Every receptor here comes from a middle-aged man with active or convalescent COVID-19.

This chain links TRBV4-1 with TRBJ2-3; 9 nucleotides match TRBD2. The CDR3 is 15 residues long. Germline loops: CDR1 MGHRA, CDR2 YSYEKL. With V trimmed by 3 bases and J by 6 bases, 7 bases remained unmatched. The CDR3 sequence is CASSHGRGRGDTQYF. For the CDR3, the DNA is TGCGCCAGCAGCCATGGCCGCGGGAGGGGCGATACGCAGTATTTT.

This clone has only one observation. In DNA form, the CDR3 reads TGTGCCAGCAGCCATAGGGAAGGGGGCGCCAGGGAAAAACTGTTTTTT. The encoded protein is CASSHREGGAREKLFF. The chain joins TRBV7-8 to TRBJ1-4, with TRBD1 matching 7 bases. The V gene's germline CDR1 is SGHVS and CDR2 FQNEAQ. The CDR3 totals 16 residues. V lost 5 bases to trimming and J lost 8 bases; unmatched junction nucleotides: 14.

The chain uses TRBV9 and TRBJ1-5; D is perhaps TRBD1 (5 bases). V lost 2 bases to trimming and J lost 2 bases, with 8 bases between them. The CDR3 contains 14 residues. The V gene's germline CDR1 is SGDLS and CDR2 YYNGEE. CDR3 nucleotide sequence: TGTGCCAGCAGCGTTGACAGTGGCAATCAGCCCCAGCATTTT. Translated: CASSVDSGNQPQHF.

The DNA of the CDR3 is TGTGCCAGCACCCAAAAAGATACGCAGTATTTT. Translating gives CASTQKDTQYF. V and J are TRBV12-3 or TRBV12-4 and TRBJ2-3, with D unresolved. Deletions cut 7 bases from V and 5 bases from J, with 7 bases between. This CDR3 is 11 amino acids long.

This clone showed up just once. The CDR3 region has the DNA TGTGCCAGCAGCCCGGGGACAGGGGAGTACGAGCAGTACTTC. The encoded protein is CASSPGTGEYEQYF. The J gene is TRBJ2-7, the V gene TRBV7-3; the match to TRBD1 covers 10 bases. The germline gives CDR1 SGHTA, CDR2 FQGTGA. The junction had 5 bases not matched to a gene; V was cut back by 5 bases and J by 4 bases. The CDR3 is made up of 14 amino acids.

This rearrangement joins TRBV2 to TRBJ1-2; 8 nucleotides align to TRBD1. This CDR3 has 17 amino acids. The trim removed 5 bases at V and 4 bases at J, leaving 15 bases unmatched. Germline V gene lookup returns CDR1 SNHLY and CDR2 FYNNEI. The chain's CDR3 is CASSPDRGGFLAYGYTF. The CDR3 DNA sequence: TGTGCCAGCAGTCCCGACAGGGGTGGGTTTCTGGCCTATGGCTACACCTTC.

The chain couples TRBV3-1 (or the pseudogene TRBV3-2) to TRBJ2-7; 12 bases are shared with TRBD2. Germline lookup yields CDR1 LGHDT and CDR2 YNNKEL (reference sequence). After removal of 3 bases from V and 1 base from J, the junction contained 4 bases not matched to a gene. The CDR3 length is 16 residues. CDR3 DNA: TGTGCCAGCAGCCACGGACTAGCGGGGAGGTCCTACGAGCAGTACTTC. It yields the protein CASSHGLAGRSYEQYF.